This passage covers 20 T cell receptor beta chains from one sample sequenced in a study of shared clonotypes between healthy human individuals. Assay used: immunoSEQ multiplex PCR; TCRdb lists only in-frame clones, some missing. The table lists roughly 890,000 clones, 80% to 95% of them singletons. The naive CD8 population came from CD45RO-negative cells selected for CCR7, without terminally differentiated effector memory CD45RA+ cells. Sequencing input: naive CD8+ T cells sorted from blood. Receptors originate from a man aged 25 to 40 in good health.

The V and J genes are TRBV29-1 and TRBJ2-3; TRBD2 might be the D (5 bases). The CDR3 totals 14 residues. Trimming pared 5 bases from V and 6 bases from J, leaving 18 bases between. The germline V gene encodes CDR1 SQVTM and CDR2 ANQGSEA. The CDR3 here is CSVHPTGSVDTQYF. DNA of the CDR3: TGCAGCGTTCACCCGACGGGGTCAGTGGATACGCAGTATTTT.

The V and J genes are TRBV30 and TRBJ1-5; D gene unclear. V dropped 2 bases and J dropped 1 base, with 9 bases sitting between them. Germline CDR1 reads GTSNPN; CDR2 reads SVGIG (reference sequence). There are 14 residues in the CDR3. CDR3 amino acids: CAWSMWESNQPQHF. CDR3 nucleotide sequence: TGTGCCTGGAGTATGTGGGAAAGCAATCAGCCCCAGCATTTT.

The chain combines TRBV5-8 with TRBJ2-1, with TRBD1 matching over 7 bases. CDR1 is SGHTS and CDR2 is YDEGEE in the germline V gene. Germline trimming cut 2 bases from V and 7 bases from J; bases unmatched to any gene: 6. This CDR3 has 14 residues. This CDR3 reads CASSFVTGENEQFF. The CDR3 DNA reads as TGTGCCAGCAGCTTTGTAACAGGGGAAAATGAGCAGTTCTTC. Drawing the rest from reference TRBV5-8 and TRBJ2-1, the complete variable domain is EAGVTQSPTHLIKTRGQQATLRCSPISGHTSVYWYQQALGLGLQFLLWYDEGEERNRGNFPPRFSGRQFPNYSSELNVNALELEDSALYLCASSFVTGENEQFFGPGTRLTVL.

The genes are TRBV6-1 and TRBJ2-2; D is unclear. Trimming left V 4 bases short and J 4 bases short, with 7 bases between. Looked up from germline, CDR1 is MNHNS and CDR2 is SASEGT. This CDR3 region has 13 residues. The CDR3 sequence is CASSAYFTGELFF. CDR3 DNA: TGTGCCAGCAGTGCCTATTTCACCGGGGAGCTGTTTTTT.

This clone was found once. V usage is TRBV7-2 and J usage is TRBJ2-5; D possibly corresponds to TRBD2 (6 bases). V was pared by 5 bases and J by 4 bases, with 14 bases between. The CDR3 length is 14 residues. CDR1 and CDR2 from the germline V gene are SGHTA and FQGNSA. CDR3 nucleotide sequence: TGTGCCAGCAGCCACGGACGGGGGACAGAGACCCAGTACTTC. Translation gives CASSHGRGTETQYF.

CDR3 amino acids: CASSASGTSTGNTIYF. CDR3 nucleotides: TGTGCCAGCAGCGCCTCCGGGACGTCAACTGGAAACACCATATATTTT. The chain is built from TRBV9 and TRBJ1-3, with TRBD1 as a possible D gene (5 bases). The germline CDR1 and CDR2 sequences are SGDLS and YYNGEE. Trimming removed 3 bases at V and 2 bases at J, with 15 bases between. This CDR3 region has 16 residues.

J is TRBJ1-1 and V is TRBV5-1; TRBD1 matches 8 bases. The J segment lost 3 bases and the V segment lost 3 bases, leaving 10 bases of the junction unmatched. The germline V gene encodes CDR1 SGHRS and CDR2 YFSETQ. This CDR3 has 16 residues. The CDR3 nucleotides read TGCGCCAGCAGCTCAGACAGGGGCGATCTAGACACTGAAGCTTTCTTT. Translating it yields CASSSDRGDLDTEAFF.

The genes are TRBV28 and TRBJ2-7, with a tentative D call TRBD2 (5 bases). The CDR3 is made up of 15 amino acids. CDR1 and CDR2 (germline): MDHEN, SYDVKM. V was clipped by 3 bases and J by 0 bases, with 12 bases between them. CDR3 DNA sequence: TGTGCCAGCAGTTTCTCTAGCCTGAGCTCCTACGAGCAGTACTTC. Translation gives CASSFSSLSSYEQYF.

This clone was detected a few times. The chain combines TRBV27 with TRBJ1-2, with D possibly matching TRBD1 (5 bases). The V end was cut by 3 bases, the J end by 4 bases, with 9 bases between. The germline CDR1 and CDR2 sequences are MNHEY and SMNVEV (reference sequence). The CDR3 sequence is 13 residues long. The CDR3 loop is CASSLAQGYGYTF. The CDR3 region has the DNA TGTGCCAGCAGTTTGGCCCAGGGCTATGGCTACACCTTC.

This chain uses TRBV18 with TRBJ2-1; D not resolved. Trimming pared 6 bases from V and 6 bases from J, leaving 6 bases between. From germline, CDR1 is KGHSH and CDR2 LQKENI. The CDR3 sequence is 11 residues long. In DNA form, the CDR3 reads TGTGCCAGCTCGGACGTCAATGAGCAGTTCTTC. It is translated as CASSDVNEQFF.

The rearrangement uses TRBV27 and TRBJ2-3, with a possible D match to TRBD1 (6 bases). Germline loops: CDR1 MNHEY, CDR2 SMNVEV (reference sequence). V was clipped by 5 bases and J by 0 bases, with 12 bases between them. This CDR3 contains 15 residues. The CDR3 here is CASSPTTGSTDTQYF. The DNA of the CDR3 is TGTGCCAGCAGTCCAACGACAGGAAGCACAGATACGCAGTATTTT.

This clone is a singleton in its sample. This chain joins TRBV7-2 and TRBJ2-3; D tentatively fits TRBD1 or TRBD2 (5 bases each). Germline V CDR1 and CDR2: SGHTA, FQGNSA. There are 17 residues in the CDR3. Trimming took 5 bases from V and 0 from J, leaving 18 bases between them. CDR3 nucleotides: TGTGCCAGCAGCCCCTGGGGCCGGGGAATTAGCACAGATACGCAGTATTTT. It is translated as CASSPWGRGISTDTQYF.

The chain links TRBV29-1 to TRBJ2-4, with D perhaps given as TRBD1 or TRBD2 (5 bases each). The ends were cut back, 5 bases at V and 6 bases at J, with 17 bases in the middle. Germline CDR1 is SQVTM and CDR2 is ANQGSEA. The CDR3 runs to 14 residues. CDR3 nucleotides: TGCAGCGTTTTAACCGGGACGGGCATAAACATTCAGTACTTC. Amino acids: CSVLTGTGINIQYF.

This rearrangement joins TRBV29-1 to TRBJ2-5; 12 positions match TRBD2. CDR1 is SQVTM and CDR2 is ANQGSEA in the germline V gene. After removal of 6 bases from V and 3 bases from J, the junction contained 2 bases not matched to a gene. The CDR3 has 13 amino acids. The CDR3 sequence is CSVRLAGEETQYF. The CDR3 DNA reads as TGCAGCGTACGACTAGCGGGGGAAGAGACCCAGTACTTC.

This chain links TRBV30 with TRBJ2-5, with D unresolved. This CDR3 comprises 14 residues. From germline, CDR1 is GTSNPN and CDR2 SVGIG (reference sequence). With 0 bases removed from V and 1 base from J, the gap between germline ends came to 9 bases. In DNA, the CDR3 is TGTGCCTGGAGTGTAATCCCTGGCCAAGAGACCCAGTACTTC. Translating it yields CAWSVIPGQETQYF.

This sequence joins TRBV5-1 and TRBJ2-1; the match to TRBD2 covers 8 bases. With 3 bases clipped from V and 9 bases from J, the junction kept 17 bases outside the gene matches. This CDR3 has 17 residues. Germline assignment: CDR1 SGHRS and CDR2 YFSETQ. In DNA, the CDR3 is TGCGCCAGCAGCTCCGGGGGGGTGCCGGGAGGACTTGGTGAGCAGTTCTTC. It encodes CASSSGGVPGGLGEQFF.

The chain has TRBV14 and TRBJ1-1; TRBD1 is a possible D gene (6 bases). With 3 bases removed from V and 5 bases from J, the gap between germline ends came to 16 bases. The germline V gene encodes CDR1 SGHDN and CDR2 FVKESK. The CDR3 has 15 residues. For the CDR3, the DNA is TGTGCCAGCAGCCAGCTAACAGGGTTTGGTACTGAAGCTTTCTTT. Its translation is CASSQLTGFGTEAFF.

V and J are TRBV9 and TRBJ1-1, with TRBD1 identical over 7 bases. Germline V CDR1 and CDR2: SGDLS, YYNGEE. Losses at the gene ends were 4 bases for V and 3 bases for J; bases not matched to a gene: 15. CDR3 size: 17 residues. DNA of the CDR3: TGTGCCAGCAGCATTAACCCGCTTAAGGGGGCAGACACTGAAGCTTTCTTT. It is translated as CASSINPLKGADTEAFF.

The genes are TRBV5-1 and TRBJ2-3; 7 nucleotides agree with TRBD2. J gave up 1 base and V 0 bases, and 8 bases lay outside the gene matches. Germline values: CDR1 SGHRS, CDR2 YFSETQ. CDR3 length: 17 amino acids. CDR3: CASSLVAGAWRTDTQYF. For the CDR3, the DNA is TGCGCCAGCAGCTTGGTTGCGGGAGCGTGGCGCACAGATACGCAGTATTTT.

This chain uses TRBV2 with TRBJ2-7; D possibly corresponds to TRBD2 (5 bases). There are 11 residues in the CDR3. The V gene's germline CDR1 is SNHLY and CDR2 FYNNEI. V lost 1 base and J lost 13, with 11 bases in between. CDR3 residues: CASSEVRSGYF. CDR3 in DNA: TGTGCCAGCAGTGAAGTAAGAAGCGGCTACTTC.